This is a list of T cell receptor beta chains from one sample in a study of T cells in Graves' hyperthyroidism and ophthalmopathy. Each CDR3 protein gets one entry after TCRdb re-called the multiplex PCR reads with MiXCR. The data contain under 400,000 distinct CDR3 sequences, around 18% of them singletons. Sequencing input: blood. The receptors stem from a woman in her thirties or forties with Graves' ophthalmopathy. CDR3s include the opening cysteine and the closing phenylalanine or tryptophan.

V gene | CDR3 protein
TRBV19 | CASSIQDRRYQPQHF
TRBV20-1 | CSARAAYSNQPQHF
TRBV30 | CAWSMGMNTEAFF
TRBV27 | CASGTGGAGRLFF
TRBV30 | CAWSKTLNYGYTF
TRBV19 | CASSLAGGNIQYF
TRBV27 | CASSLYQGALSYEQYF
TRBV28 | CASSENTGTGVETQYF
TRBV27 | CASSPTAGLPAYEQYF
TRBV28 | CASRGQGQRVYGYTF
TRBV6-1 | CASTLAVRGGELFF
TRBV5-8 | CASSLDTGQGGMEQYF
TRBV14 | CASSPRPTGGQNGYTF
TRBV29-1 | CSVEGGLAGQYF
TRBV15 | CATSRDLGSGANVLTF
TRBV6-1 | CASRGSGSEDNEQFF
TRBV6-4 | CASSDSTGTSGSTGELFF
TRBV6-1 | CASSARRASEKLFF
TRBV20-1 | CSATEQGGPYEQYF
TRBV6-1 | CAVGTVPFETQYF
TRBV4-1 | CASSQGEIVYGYTF
TRBV6-2/TRBV6-3 | CASSPAGTGGDEQYF
TRBV6-2/TRBV6-3 | CASSSTGTGKNIQYF
TRBV2 | CASREMDRHTGELFF
TRBV12-3/TRBV12-4 | CASSFRRYEQYF
TRBV7-9 | CASSPSGIQETQYF
TRBV6-5 | CASSPRDSSYEQYF
TRBV30 | CAWIPRTTDTEAFF
TRBV20-1 | CSAQGVAYEQYF
TRBV7-2 | CASSLVIGSYEQYF
TRBV29-1 | CSVALLQGEGGYTF
TRBV2 | CASSELGTQYF